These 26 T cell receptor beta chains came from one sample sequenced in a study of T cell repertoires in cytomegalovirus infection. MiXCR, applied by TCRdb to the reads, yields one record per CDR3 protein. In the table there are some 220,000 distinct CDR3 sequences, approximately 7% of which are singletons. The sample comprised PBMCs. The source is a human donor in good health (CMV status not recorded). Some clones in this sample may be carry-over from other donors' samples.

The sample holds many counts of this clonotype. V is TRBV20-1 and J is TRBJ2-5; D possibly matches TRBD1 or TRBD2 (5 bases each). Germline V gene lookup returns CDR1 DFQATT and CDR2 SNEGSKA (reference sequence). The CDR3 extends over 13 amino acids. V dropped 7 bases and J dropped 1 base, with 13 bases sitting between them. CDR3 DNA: TGCAGTGTGGGACGTTACCTCCAAGAGACCCAGTACTTC. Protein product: CSVGRYLQETQYF.

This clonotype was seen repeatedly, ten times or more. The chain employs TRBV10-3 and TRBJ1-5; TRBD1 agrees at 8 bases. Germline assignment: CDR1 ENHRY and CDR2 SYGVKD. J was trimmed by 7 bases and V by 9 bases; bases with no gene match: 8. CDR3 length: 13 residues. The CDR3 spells CAIRPTGEQPQHF. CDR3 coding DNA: TGTGCCATTAGACCGACAGGGGAACAGCCCCAGCATTTT.

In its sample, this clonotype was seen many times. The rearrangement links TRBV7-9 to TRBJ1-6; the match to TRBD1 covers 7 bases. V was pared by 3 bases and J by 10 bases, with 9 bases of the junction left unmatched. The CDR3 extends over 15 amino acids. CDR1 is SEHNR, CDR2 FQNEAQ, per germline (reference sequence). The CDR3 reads CASSLTGLKGSPLHF. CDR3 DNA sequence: TGTGCCAGCAGCTTGACAGGGTTGAAAGGGTCACCCCTCCACTTT.

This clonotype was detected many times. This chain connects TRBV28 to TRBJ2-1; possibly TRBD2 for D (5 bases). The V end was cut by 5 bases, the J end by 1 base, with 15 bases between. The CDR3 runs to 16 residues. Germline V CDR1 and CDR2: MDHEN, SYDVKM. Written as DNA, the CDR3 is TGTGCCAGCAGTCGCATCGGCCGGGATTCCTACAATGAGCAGTTCTTC. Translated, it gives CASSRIGRDSYNEQFF.

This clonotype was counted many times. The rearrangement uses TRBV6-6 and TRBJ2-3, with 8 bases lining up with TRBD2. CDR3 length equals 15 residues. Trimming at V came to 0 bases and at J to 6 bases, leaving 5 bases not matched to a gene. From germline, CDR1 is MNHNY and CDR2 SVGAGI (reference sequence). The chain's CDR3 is CASSYSGTSSDTQYF. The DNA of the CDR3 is TGTGCCAGCAGTTACTCCGGGACTAGTTCCGATACGCAGTATTTT.

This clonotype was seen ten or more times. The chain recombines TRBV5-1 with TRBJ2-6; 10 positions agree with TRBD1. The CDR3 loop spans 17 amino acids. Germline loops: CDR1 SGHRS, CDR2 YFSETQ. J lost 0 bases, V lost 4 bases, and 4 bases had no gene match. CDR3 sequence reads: CASSPGQGTSGANVLTF. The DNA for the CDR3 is TGCGCCAGCAGCCCGGGACAGGGGACCTCTGGGGCCAACGTCCTGACTTTC.

The CDR3 nucleotides read TGCAGTGCTAGAGATTACAGGTACGAGCAGTACTTC. Translation: CSARDYRYEQYF. The chain has TRBV20-1 and TRBJ2-7; tentatively, D is TRBD1 (5 bases). CDR1 is DFQATT and CDR2 is SNEGSKA in the germline V gene (reference sequence). The CDR3 covers 12 residues. Trimming removed 0 bases at V and 4 bases at J, with 7 bases between.

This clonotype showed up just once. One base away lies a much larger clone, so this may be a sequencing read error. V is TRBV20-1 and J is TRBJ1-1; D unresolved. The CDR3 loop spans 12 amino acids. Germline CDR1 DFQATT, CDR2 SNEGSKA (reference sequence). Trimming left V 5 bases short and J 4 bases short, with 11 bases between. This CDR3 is CSAASQFTEAFF. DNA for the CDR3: TGCAGTGCTGCTAGTCAGTTCACTGAAGCTTTCTTT.

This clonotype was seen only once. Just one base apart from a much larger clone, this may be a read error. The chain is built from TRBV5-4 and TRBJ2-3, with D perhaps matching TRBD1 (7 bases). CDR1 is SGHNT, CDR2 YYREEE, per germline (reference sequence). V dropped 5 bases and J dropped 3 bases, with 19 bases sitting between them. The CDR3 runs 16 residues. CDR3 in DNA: TGTGCCAGCAGTTTTCAGCAGGGGGGCCGGACAGATACGCAGTATTTT. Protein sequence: CASSFQQGGRTDTQYF.

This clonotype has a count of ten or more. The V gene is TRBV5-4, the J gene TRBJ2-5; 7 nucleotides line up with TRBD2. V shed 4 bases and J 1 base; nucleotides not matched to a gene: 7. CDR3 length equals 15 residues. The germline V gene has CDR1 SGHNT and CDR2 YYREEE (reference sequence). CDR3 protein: CASSPPGGGQETQYF. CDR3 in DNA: TGTGCCAGCAGCCCCCCCGGCGGGGGCCAAGAGACCCAGTACTTC.

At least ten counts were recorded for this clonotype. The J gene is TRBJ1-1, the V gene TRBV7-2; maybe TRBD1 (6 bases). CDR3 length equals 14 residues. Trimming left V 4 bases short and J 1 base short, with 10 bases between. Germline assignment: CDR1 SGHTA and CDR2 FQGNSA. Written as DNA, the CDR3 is TGTGCCAGCAGCTCAGGGGTCCAGAACACTGAAGCTTTCTTT. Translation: CASSSGVQNTEAFF.

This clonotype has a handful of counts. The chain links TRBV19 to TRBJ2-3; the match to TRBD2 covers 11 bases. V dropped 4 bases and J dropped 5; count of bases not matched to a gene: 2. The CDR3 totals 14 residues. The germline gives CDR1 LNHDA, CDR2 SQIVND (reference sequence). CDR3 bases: TGTGCCAGTAGTAGACTAGCGGGGAGAGATACGCAGTATTTT. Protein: CASSRLAGRDTQYF. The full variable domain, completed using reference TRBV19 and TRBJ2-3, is DGGITQSPKYLFRKEGQNVTLSCEQNLNHDAMYWYRQDPGQGLRLIYYSQIVNDFQKGDIAEGYSVSREKKESFPLTVTSAQKNPTAFYLCASSRLAGRDTQYFGPGTRLTVL.

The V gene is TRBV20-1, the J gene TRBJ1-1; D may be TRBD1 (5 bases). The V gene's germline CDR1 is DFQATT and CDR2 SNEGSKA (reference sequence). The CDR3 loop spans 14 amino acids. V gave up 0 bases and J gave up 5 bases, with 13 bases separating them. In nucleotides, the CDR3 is TGCAGTGCTAGAGATCGGGGGACGTGGACTGAAGCTTTCTTT. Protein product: CSARDRGTWTEAFF.

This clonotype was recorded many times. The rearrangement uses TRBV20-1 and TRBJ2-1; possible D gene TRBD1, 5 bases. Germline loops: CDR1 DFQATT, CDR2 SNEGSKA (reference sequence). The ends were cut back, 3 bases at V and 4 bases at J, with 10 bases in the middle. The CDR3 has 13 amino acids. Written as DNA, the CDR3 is TGCAGTGCTAGGCTGACAGCTTACAATGAGCAGTTCTTC. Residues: CSARLTAYNEQFF.

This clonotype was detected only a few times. CDR3 bases: TGTGCCATCAGTGAGGGGCTCGGCACAGATACGCAGTATTTT. This gives the protein CAISEGLGTDTQYF. This chain uses TRBV10-3 with TRBJ2-3; the D is unclear. V lost 2 bases to trimming and J lost 1 base, with 7 bases between them. From germline, CDR1 is ENHRY and CDR2 SYGVKD. This CDR3 has 14 amino acids.

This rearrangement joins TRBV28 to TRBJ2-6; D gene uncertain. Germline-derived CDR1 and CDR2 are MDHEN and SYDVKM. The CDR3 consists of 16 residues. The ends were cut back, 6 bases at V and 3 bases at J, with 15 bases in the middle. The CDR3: CASRQLEGFGANVLTF. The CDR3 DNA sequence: TGTGCCAGCAGGCAACTCGAAGGGTTTGGGGCCAACGTCCTGACTTTC.

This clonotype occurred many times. CDR3: CSVPGIYNEQFF. DNA for the CDR3: TGCAGTGTCCCGGGTATTTACAATGAGCAGTTCTTC. J is TRBJ2-1 and V is TRBV20-1; no reliable D call. Trimming stripped 7 bases from V and 4 bases from J, with 11 bases between. CDR1 and CDR2 (germline): DFQATT, SNEGSKA (reference sequence). This CDR3 has 12 residues.

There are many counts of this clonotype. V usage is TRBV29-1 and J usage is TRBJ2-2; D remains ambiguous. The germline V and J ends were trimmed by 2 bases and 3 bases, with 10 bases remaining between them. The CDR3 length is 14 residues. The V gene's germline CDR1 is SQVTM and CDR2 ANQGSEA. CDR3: CSVETGPYTGELFF. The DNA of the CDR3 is TGCAGCGTTGAAACCGGTCCCTACACCGGGGAGCTGTTTTTT.

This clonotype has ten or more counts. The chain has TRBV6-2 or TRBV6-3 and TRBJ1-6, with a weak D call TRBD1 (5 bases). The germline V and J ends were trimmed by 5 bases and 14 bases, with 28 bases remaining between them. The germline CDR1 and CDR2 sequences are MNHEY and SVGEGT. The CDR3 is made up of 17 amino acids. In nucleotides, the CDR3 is TGTGCCAGCAGTCAGAGTATTCTTGGGACTGACCACCATTCCCTCCACTTT. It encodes CASSQSILGTDHHSLHF.

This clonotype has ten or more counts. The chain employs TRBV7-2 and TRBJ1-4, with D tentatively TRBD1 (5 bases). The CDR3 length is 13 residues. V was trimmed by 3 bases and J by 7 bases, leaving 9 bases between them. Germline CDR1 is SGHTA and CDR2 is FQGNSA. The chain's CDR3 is CASSLTAFEKLFF. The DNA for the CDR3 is TGTGCCAGCAGCTTGACAGCCTTTGAAAAACTGTTTTTT.

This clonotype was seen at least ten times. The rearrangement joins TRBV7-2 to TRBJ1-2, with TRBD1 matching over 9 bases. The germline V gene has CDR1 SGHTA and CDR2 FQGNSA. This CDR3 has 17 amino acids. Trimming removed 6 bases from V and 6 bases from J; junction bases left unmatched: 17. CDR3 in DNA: TGTGCCAGCAGGCCTCATACAGAAGGACAGGGGCCAGATGGCTACACCTTC. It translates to CASRPHTEGQGPDGYTF.

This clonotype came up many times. CDR3 DNA sequence: TGTGCCTGGAGTGTGGAGACAGGTCCTTACGAGCAGTACTTC. Its protein is CAWSVETGPYEQYF. The chain employs TRBV30 and TRBJ2-7; tentative D call: TRBD1 (6 bases). CDR3 length: 14 residues. Per the germline V gene, CDR1 is GTSNPN and CDR2 is SVGIG (reference sequence). V lost 0 bases and J 4 bases, leaving 13 bases between the germline ends.

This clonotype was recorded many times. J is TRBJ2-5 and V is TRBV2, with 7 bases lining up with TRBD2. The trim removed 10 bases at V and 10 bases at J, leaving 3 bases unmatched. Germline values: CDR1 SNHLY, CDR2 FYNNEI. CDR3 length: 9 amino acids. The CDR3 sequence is CAIGLDQYF. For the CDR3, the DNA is TGTGCCATCGGACTAGACCAGTACTTC.

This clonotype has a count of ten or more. DNA for the CDR3: TGCAGCGTTGAAGAAGGAAGGGGCCAAGAGACCCAGTACTTC. Translated, it gives CSVEEGRGQETQYF. The rearrangement joins TRBV29-1 to TRBJ2-5; D is perhaps TRBD1 (5 bases). This CDR3 is built from 14 residues. Germline V gene sequence: CDR1 SQVTM, CDR2 ANQGSEA. V dropped 0 bases and J dropped 1 base, with 9 bases sitting between them. The variable domain in full, completed from reference TRBV29-1 and TRBJ2-5, reads SAVISQKPSRDICQRGTSLTIQCQVDSQVTMMFWYRQQPGQSLTLIATANQGSEATYESGFVIDKFPISRPNLTFSTLTVSNMSPEDSSIYLCSVEEGRGQETQYFGPGTRLLVL.

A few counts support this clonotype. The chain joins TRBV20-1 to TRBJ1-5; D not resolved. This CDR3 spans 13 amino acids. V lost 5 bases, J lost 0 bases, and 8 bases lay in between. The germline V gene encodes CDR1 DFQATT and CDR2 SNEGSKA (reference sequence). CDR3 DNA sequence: TGCAGTGCTGGGAGGGTTAGCAATCAGCCCCAGCATTTT. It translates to CSAGRVSNQPQHF.

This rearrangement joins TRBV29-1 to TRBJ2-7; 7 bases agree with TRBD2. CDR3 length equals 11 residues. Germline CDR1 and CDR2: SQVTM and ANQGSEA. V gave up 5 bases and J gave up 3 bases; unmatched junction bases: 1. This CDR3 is CSVWGGYEQYF. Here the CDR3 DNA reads TGCAGCGTTTGGGGGGGCTACGAGCAGTACTTC.